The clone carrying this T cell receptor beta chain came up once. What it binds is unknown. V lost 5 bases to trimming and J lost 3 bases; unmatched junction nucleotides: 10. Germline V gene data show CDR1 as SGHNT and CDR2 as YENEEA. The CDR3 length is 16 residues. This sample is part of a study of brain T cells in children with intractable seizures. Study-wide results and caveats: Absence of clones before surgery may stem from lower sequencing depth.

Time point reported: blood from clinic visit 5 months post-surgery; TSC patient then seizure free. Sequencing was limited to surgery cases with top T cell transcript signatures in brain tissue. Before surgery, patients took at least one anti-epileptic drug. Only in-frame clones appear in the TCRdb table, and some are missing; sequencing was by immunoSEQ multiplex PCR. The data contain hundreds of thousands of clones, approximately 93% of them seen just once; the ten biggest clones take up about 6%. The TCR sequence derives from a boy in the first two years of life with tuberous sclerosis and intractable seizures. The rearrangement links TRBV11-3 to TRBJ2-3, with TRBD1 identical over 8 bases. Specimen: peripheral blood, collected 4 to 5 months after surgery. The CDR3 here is CASSTRTGMGTDTQYF. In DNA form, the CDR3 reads TGTGCCAGCAGCACCAGGACAGGGATGGGAACAGATACGCAGTATTTT.